This TCR beta chain was captured in a study of shared clonotypes between healthy human individuals. A remark on this clone: The antigen is undetermined.

Study conclusions and caveats: Shared clonotypes across all four donors exceeded non-shared ones in generation probability.

All of the donors resided in Nashville, Tennessee, and each was a Caucasian adult. Repertoires were generated with immunoSEQ multiplex PCR, while TCRdb's copy carries only in-frame clones and drops some. The data show 98,000 or so clones, with over 65% seen just once and approximately 25% held by the top ten. Germline CDR1 and CDR2: SEHNR and FQNEAQ (reference sequence). The CDR3 is 15 amino acids. V was pared by 5 bases and J by 2 bases, with 7 bases of the junction left unmatched. The sample comprised memory CD8+ T cells sorted from blood. Subset denoted: CD45RO+ cells pooled with CCR7-negative TemRA cells. The sequence was obtained from a woman aged 25 to 39 in good health. The chain joins TRBV7-9 to TRBJ2-7; TRBD1 matches at 9 bases. CDR3 in amino acids: CASSSRDRAPYEQYF. As DNA, the CDR3 is TGTGCCAGCAGCAGCCGGGACAGGGCCCCCTACGAGCAGTACTTC.